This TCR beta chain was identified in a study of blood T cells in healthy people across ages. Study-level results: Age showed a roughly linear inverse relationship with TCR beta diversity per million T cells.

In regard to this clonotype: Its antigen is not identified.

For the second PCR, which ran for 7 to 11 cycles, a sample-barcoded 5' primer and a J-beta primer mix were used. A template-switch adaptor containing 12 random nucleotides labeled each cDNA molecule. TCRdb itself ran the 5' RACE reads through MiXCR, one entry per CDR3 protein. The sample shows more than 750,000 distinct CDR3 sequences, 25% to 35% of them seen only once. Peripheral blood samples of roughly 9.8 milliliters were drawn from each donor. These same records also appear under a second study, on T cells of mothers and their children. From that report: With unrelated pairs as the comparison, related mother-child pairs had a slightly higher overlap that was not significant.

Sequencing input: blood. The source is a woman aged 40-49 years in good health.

As DNA, the CDR3 is TGCAGTGCTGTTAGCGGGGGGGCGTACAATGAGCAGTACTTC. It translates to CSAVSGGAYNEQYF. This chain connects TRBV20-1 to TRBJ2-7, with 11 bases that match TRBD2. The germline CDR1 and CDR2 sequences are DFQATT and SNEGSKA (reference sequence). This CDR3 is built from 14 residues. The V segment lost 5 bases and the J segment 7 bases; nucleotides outside the gene matches: 10.